The 14 T cell receptor beta chains listed next were all sequenced from one sample in a study of blood T cell repertoires in COVID-19. Produced via immunoSEQ multiplex PCR; TCRdb's table is partial and in-frame only. The sample holds some 240,000 clones, around 83% seen once. Sequenced sample: peripheral blood. The source is a woman in her seventies with COVID-19, enrolled during active disease.

The CDR3 is CASKRNGIGEQYF. The CDR3 DNA reads as TGTGCCAGCAAAAGGAACGGGATCGGCGAGCAGTACTTC. This sequence joins TRBV27 and TRBJ2-7; the D gene is possibly TRBD2 (5 bases). With 7 bases removed from V and 6 bases from J, the gap between germline ends came to 16 bases. CDR1 and CDR2 (germline): MNHEY, SMNVEV (reference sequence). The CDR3 runs 13 residues.

V usage is TRBV4-1 and J usage is TRBJ2-2; D not resolved. Trimming cost V 1 base and J 6 bases, with 12 bases left between them. CDR3 length equals 15 residues. Germline V gives CDR1 MGHRA, CDR2 YSYEKL. For the CDR3, the DNA is TGCGCCAGCAGCCAAGCCTCAACTGCCCCCGGGGAGCTGTTTTTT. This gives the protein CASSQASTAPGELFF.

The chain recombines TRBV15 with TRBJ2-3, with 11 bases lining up with TRBD2. The V gene's germline CDR1 is LNHNV and CDR2 YYDKDF (reference sequence). This CDR3 spans 16 amino acids. Trimming took 3 bases from V and 0 from J; bases not matched to a gene: 2. This CDR3 is CATSRGLAASTDTQYF. In nucleotides, the CDR3 is TGTGCCACCAGCAGGGGACTAGCGGCTAGCACAGATACGCAGTATTTT.

The J gene is TRBJ2-4, the V gene TRBV28; 7 bases match TRBD1. The CDR3 is 17 residues long. The J segment lost 0 bases and the V segment lost 5 bases, leaving 10 bases of the junction unmatched. Germline CDR1 reads MDHEN; CDR2 reads SYDVKM. CDR3 coding DNA: TGTGCCAGCAGTCCGATGCCGGGACAGCAAGCCAAAAACATTCAGTACTTC. Translating gives CASSPMPGQQAKNIQYF.

This chain connects TRBV27 to TRBJ1-5, with 7 bases fitting TRBD1. The V gene end was trimmed by 6 bases and the J gene end by 1 base; junction bases not matched to a gene: 6. The CDR3 contains 15 residues. Germline loops: CDR1 MNHEY, CDR2 SMNVEV (reference sequence). CDR3 amino acids: CASRSLTGSNQPQHF. Written as DNA, the CDR3 is TGTGCCAGCAGATCCCTGACAGGGAGCAATCAGCCCCAGCATTTT.

V usage is TRBV2 and J usage is TRBJ1-1; TRBD1 matches at 7 bases. The CDR3 consists of 14 residues. V lost 6 bases, J lost 10 bases, and 14 bases stayed unmatched. Looked up from germline, CDR1 is SNHLY and CDR2 is FYNNEI. The CDR3 region is CASRFYGVGTVAFF. CDR3 DNA sequence: TGTGCCAGCAGGTTCTACGGGGTCGGGACAGTAGCTTTCTTT.

V gene TRBV7-2 combines with J gene TRBJ1-1; D unresolved. The CDR3 has 15 residues. Trimming took 5 bases from V and 1 from J, leaving 14 bases between them. Per germline, CDR1 SGHTA and CDR2 FQGNSA. CDR3 protein: CASSLMTPPNTEAFF. CDR3 DNA: TGTGCCAGCAGCCTAATGACACCGCCGAACACTGAAGCTTTCTTT.

This rearrangement joins TRBV28 to TRBJ2-7, with TRBD1 matching over 9 bases. The V segment lost 8 bases and the J segment 9 bases; nucleotides outside the gene matches: 14. Germline V CDR1 and CDR2: MDHEN, SYDVKM. The CDR3 runs to 14 residues. CDR3 amino acids: CASGKTGQGGRQYF. The CDR3 DNA follows: TGTGCCAGCGGAAAAACGGGACAGGGAGGACGGCAGTACTTC.

V usage is TRBV5-1 and J usage is TRBJ1-3; TRBD1 might be the D (5 bases). Between the trimmed V and J ends, which lost 7 bases and 0 bases, there was a span of 17 bases. This CDR3 region has 16 residues. Germline-derived CDR1 and CDR2 are SGHRS and YFSETQ. CDR3 bases: TGCGCCAGCGACGTGGGGCGCGGGGACTCTGGAAACACCATATATTTT. Amino acids: CASDVGRGDSGNTIYF.

The chain combines TRBV28 with TRBJ2-1; possible D gene TRBD2, 6 bases. The V gene lost 2 bases and the J gene lost 4 bases, with 12 bases spanning the gap. Germline V gives CDR1 MDHEN, CDR2 SYDVKM. CDR3 length: 15 amino acids. CDR3 in amino acids: CASSLSGRPYNEQFF. For the CDR3, the DNA is TGTGCCAGCAGTTTAAGTGGGAGGCCTTACAATGAGCAGTTCTTC. Together with reference TRBV28 and TRBJ2-1, the CDR3 gives the full variable domain: DVKVTQSSRYLVKRTGEKVFLECVQDMDHENMFWYRQDPGLGLRLIYFSYDVKMKEKGDIPEGYSVSREKKERFSLILESASTNQTSMYLCASSLSGRPYNEQFFGPGTRLTVL.

The chain is built from TRBV21-1 and TRBJ2-5; TRBD1, the table's D call, was not compared with the DNA. TRBV21-1 is marked as a pseudogene. The CDR3 is made up of 16 amino acids. The CDR3 sequence: CASSKGQWGLEETQYF. The CDR3 nucleotides read TGTGCCAGCAGCAAAGGGCAGTGGGGCCTTGAAGAGACCCAGTACTTC.

The chain recombines TRBV12-3 or TRBV12-4 with TRBJ2-1; unclear D gene. Trimming cost V 7 bases and J 7 bases, with 11 bases left between them. This CDR3 contains 12 residues. CDR3 nucleotides: TGTGCCAGCACCCCTGGCAGGAATGAGCAGTTCTTC. It codes for CASTPGRNEQFF.

Notes on this clone: Additional DNA sequences in this sample encode the identical CDR3. This chain uses TRBV2 with TRBJ2-3; 9 bases map to TRBD1. This CDR3 has 14 amino acids. V lost 8 bases and J lost 1; bases outside the gene matches: 4. Germline-derived CDR1 and CDR2 are SNHLY and FYNNEI. In DNA, the CDR3 is TGTGCCAGCTCGGGACAGGGTGGCACAGATACGCAGTATTTT. Protein sequence: CASSGQGGTDTQYF. Variable domain in full (rest from reference TRBV2 and TRBJ2-3): EPEVTQTPSHQVTQMGQEVILRCVPISNHLYFYWYRQILGQKVEFLVSFYNNEISEKSEIFDDQFSVERPDGSNFTLKIRSTKLEDSAMYFCASSGQGGTDTQYFGPGTRLTVL.

The CDR3 sequence is CASSTGQGHYGYTF. The DNA for the CDR3 is TGTGCCAGCAGTACCGGACAGGGGCACTATGGCTACACCTTC. The chain is built from TRBV6-6 and TRBJ1-2; 9 bases align to TRBD1. Trimming took 5 bases from V and 3 from J; bases not matched to a gene: 4. CDR3 length equals 14 residues. Germline CDR1 is MNHNY and CDR2 is SVGAGI (reference sequence).